These 18 T cell receptor beta chains were all obtained from the same sample, sequenced in a study of blood T cell repertoires in COVID-19. The assay was immunoSEQ multiplex PCR, and TCRdb's table has in-frame clones only and misses some. The table includes tens of thousands of clones, approximately 90% detected once. Sequencing used peripheral blood. The receptors were sampled from a woman aged 40 to 55 with active COVID-19.

J is TRBJ2-1 and V is TRBV18; D ambiguous. Trimming pared 2 bases from V and 7 bases from J, leaving 9 bases between. The CDR3 has 13 residues. CDR1 and CDR2 (germline): KGHSH, LQKENI. The CDR3 loop is CASSPVAENEQFF. In DNA form, the CDR3 reads TGTGCCAGCTCACCAGTAGCAGAGAATGAGCAGTTCTTC.

This clone was detected only a few times. CDR3 DNA: TGTGCCAGTAGAGGTGGGAGCTCCTATAATTCACCCCTCCACTTT. Its protein product is CASRGGSSYNSPLHF. This chain links TRBV19 with TRBJ1-6; unclear D gene. Trimming took 6 bases from V and 0 from J, leaving 9 bases between them. The germline V gene has CDR1 LNHDA and CDR2 SQIVND (reference sequence). This CDR3 is 15 amino acids long.

The rearrangement links TRBV4-1 to TRBJ1-1; no definite D call. Trimming removed 0 bases from V and 7 bases from J, with 6 bases in between. CDR1 and CDR2 from the germline V gene are MGHRA and YSYEKL. The CDR3 sequence is 12 residues long. The CDR3 sequence is CASSQDGVEAFF. The DNA for the CDR3 is TGCGCCAGCAGCCAAGACGGGGTTGAAGCTTTCTTT.

The chain joins TRBV27 to TRBJ2-2; 8 bases align to TRBD2. The junction had 23 bases not matched to a gene; V was cut back by 5 bases and J by 6 bases. From germline, CDR1 is MNHEY and CDR2 SMNVEV (reference sequence). The CDR3 runs to 20 residues. The CDR3 reads CASSTMSGGPLGGGAGELFF. CDR3 DNA sequence: TGTGCCAGCAGTACAATGAGCGGGGGCCCCCTGGGTGGAGGTGCCGGGGAGCTGTTTTTT.

In this sample, this clone turned up once. V is TRBV11-3 and J is TRBJ1-1; 7 nucleotides agree with TRBD1. The CDR3 covers 14 residues. CDR1 is SGHNT, CDR2 YENEEA, per germline. J lost 4 bases, V lost 4 bases, and 6 bases had no gene match. The CDR3 bases are TGTGCCAGCAGCTCCCTCGGACAGGCCACTGAAGCTTTCTTT. It codes for CASSSLGQATEAFF. The full variable domain, with the rest looked up from reference TRBV11-3 and TRBJ1-1, is EAGVVQSPRYKIIEKKQPVAFWCNPISGHNTLYWYLQNLGQGPELLIRYENEEAVDDSQLPKDRFSAERLKGVDSTLKIQPAELGDSAVYLCASSSLGQATEAFFGQGTRLTVV.

This clone showed up just once. V usage is TRBV6-5 and J usage is TRBJ2-5, with 10 bases aligning to TRBD2. The CDR3 has 15 amino acids. Looked up from germline, CDR1 is MNHEY and CDR2 is SVGAGI. V was clipped by 6 bases and J by 4 bases; unmatched bases: 8. The CDR3 protein is CASSSTAGGPETQYF. The DNA for the CDR3 is TGTGCCAGCAGCAGTACAGCGGGGGGGCCAGAGACCCAGTACTTC.

This chain's CDR3 is CSASTGSVSNQPQHF. CDR3 in DNA: TGCAGTGCTAGTACAGGGAGTGTGAGCAATCAGCCCCAGCATTTT. The V call is TRBV20-1, the J call TRBJ1-5, with D perhaps matching TRBD1 (6 bases). Per germline, CDR1 DFQATT and CDR2 SNEGSKA (reference sequence). The CDR3 covers 15 residues. Trimming left V 3 bases short and J 1 base short, with 13 bases between.

V is TRBV5-1 and J is TRBJ1-4; 7 bases agree with TRBD1. V lost 1 base to trimming and J lost 5 bases; unmatched junction nucleotides: 8. The germline CDR1 and CDR2 sequences are SGHRS and YFSETQ. The CDR3 runs to 16 residues. The CDR3 loop reads CASSLTGQHLNEKLFF. CDR3 bases: TGCGCCAGCAGCTTGACGGGACAGCACCTAAATGAAAAACTGTTTTTT.

This clone was observed once. The V gene is TRBV5-6, the J gene TRBJ2-5, with 7 bases fitting TRBD1. Germline V lookup: CDR1 SGHDT, CDR2 YYEEEE. The CDR3 consists of 17 residues. Unmatched junction bases numbered 15, after V lost 2 bases and J lost 5 bases. CDR3 DNA: TGTGCCAGCAGCTTCTTGACAGGGTTTCTCAAGGAGGAGACCCAGTACTTC. Translating it yields CASSFLTGFLKEETQYF.

This rearrangement joins TRBV7-7 to TRBJ2-1; possibly TRBD1 for D (5 bases). Germline assignment: CDR1 SSHAT and CDR2 FNYEAQ (reference sequence). Trimming removed 2 bases from V and 12 bases from J, with 17 bases in between. This CDR3 contains 14 residues. The chain's CDR3 is CASSLSTRAGMQFF. As DNA, the CDR3 is TGTGCCAGCAGCTTAAGTACTCGGGCAGGGATGCAGTTCTTC.

CDR3 sequence (DNA): TGCGCCAGCAGCCGTTATGGAGGCTCTCAAGAGACCCAGTACTTC. Amino acids: CASSRYGGSQETQYF. The chain is built from TRBV4-3 and TRBJ2-5, with D maybe TRBD2 (5 bases). Trimming cost V 4 bases and J 2 bases, with 14 bases left between them. CDR3 length equals 15 residues. The germline V gene encodes CDR1 LGHNA and CDR2 YSLEER.

This clone has a count of ten or more. This sequence joins TRBV3-1 (or the pseudogene TRBV3-2) and TRBJ2-1; 10 bases align to TRBD2. Losses at the gene ends were 5 bases for V and 5 bases for J; bases not matched to a gene: 9. The V gene's germline CDR1 is LGHDT and CDR2 YNNKEL (reference sequence). The CDR3 is 16 residues long. DNA of the CDR3: TGTGCCAGCAGCAATTCCGGGACTAGCGTCGACAATGAGCAGTTCTTC. It encodes CASSNSGTSVDNEQFF.

This clone occurred a few times. V is TRBV7-3 and J is TRBJ1-3; 8 bases fit TRBD1. J was trimmed by 3 bases and V by 0 bases; bases with no gene match: 7. The germline V gene encodes CDR1 SGHTA and CDR2 FQGTGA. The CDR3 consists of 17 residues. The CDR3 loop reads CASSLTRQGASGNTIYF. The CDR3 DNA follows: TGTGCCAGCAGCTTAACCCGGCAGGGGGCCAGTGGAAACACCATATATTTT. Full variable domain (remainder filled in from reference TRBV7-3 and TRBJ1-3): GAGVSQTPSNKVTEKGKYVELRCDPISGHTALYWYRQSLGQGPEFLIYFQGTGAADDSGLPNDRFFAVRPEGSVSTLKIQRTERGDSAVYLCASSLTRQGASGNTIYFGEGSWLTVV.

V gene TRBV7-3 combines with J gene TRBJ2-2, with 9 bases lining up with TRBD1. This CDR3 spans 20 amino acids. V shed 1 base, J shed 6 bases, and the junction held 18 bases outside the gene matches. Germline assignment: CDR1 SGHTA and CDR2 FQGTGA. CDR3 amino acids: CASSLSTNEYRTGASGELFF. The CDR3 DNA sequence: TGTGCCAGCAGCTTAAGTACCAACGAGTATCGGACAGGGGCCTCCGGGGAGCTGTTTTTT.

The V and J genes are TRBV6-6 and TRBJ1-5; 9 positions agree with TRBD1. The CDR3 totals 14 residues. Losses at the gene ends were 2 bases for V and 5 bases for J; bases not matched to a gene: 1. CDR1 and CDR2 from the germline V gene are MNHNY and SVGAGI (reference sequence). The CDR3 loop is CASSYRDRDQPQHF. The DNA of the CDR3 is TGTGCCAGCAGTTACCGGGACAGGGATCAGCCCCAGCATTTT.

The chain joins TRBV11-2 to TRBJ2-7, with D perhaps TRBD2 (5 bases). Trimming cost V 3 bases and J 6 bases, with 15 bases left between them. This CDR3 has 14 amino acids. Germline-derived CDR1 and CDR2 are SGHAT and FQNNGV. CDR3 nucleotides: TGTGCCAGCAGCTTCCAACGGGGTTCGGGCGAGCAGTACTTC. The encoded protein is CASSFQRGSGEQYF. The full variable domain, with the rest looked up from reference TRBV11-2 and TRBJ2-7, is EAGVAQSPRYKIIEKRQSVAFWCNPISGHATLYWYQQILGQGPKLLIQFQNNGVVDDSQLPKDRFSAERLKGVDSTLKIQPAKLEDSAVYLCASSFQRGSGEQYFGPGTRLTVT.

This clone was found once. This sequence joins TRBV10-3 and TRBJ2-2, with TRBD1 matching 11 bases. V lost 6 bases, J lost 1 base, and 4 bases stayed unmatched. CDR1 is ENHRY, CDR2 SYGVKD, per germline. The CDR3 length is 16 residues. The CDR3 protein is CAISQGTGGNTGELFF. Written as DNA, the CDR3 is TGTGCCATCAGCCAGGGGACAGGGGGGAACACCGGGGAGCTGTTTTTT.

The chain has TRBV18 and TRBJ2-7; D is perhaps TRBD1 (5 bases). Germline lookup yields CDR1 KGHSH and CDR2 LQKENI. Deletions cut 6 bases from V and 0 bases from J, with 12 bases between. This CDR3 is built from 14 residues. The CDR3 loop reads CASSIDRSSYEQYF. CDR3 in DNA: TGTGCCAGCTCGATCGACAGAAGCTCCTACGAGCAGTACTTC.